This T cell receptor (beta chain) was captured in a study of blood T cell repertoires in COVID-19 (dated by TCRdb to the early 2020s). For the wider study: Samples from collaborators originated in the United States, Italy and Spain and spanned both the acute and convalescent phases of COVID-19. Nearly every sample came with metadata listing a de-identified subject ID, COVID-19 status, age in years and sex. The dataset comprised deeply sampled blood TCRbeta repertoires from subjects exposed to, actively infected with, or recovered from COVID-19. A freely available public database, intended as a resource for researchers studying the immune response to SARS-CoV-2, is where the repertoires were released. Where available, HLA class I and class II types were taken from metadata supplied by the sample provider and were not determined by assay-based typing. The samples were drawn from the first 160 participants of the ongoing ImmuneRACE study and from 950 to 1,500 subjects provided by 6 global collaborators. The prospective study material was composed of cDNA or gDNA derived from T cells, B-cell-depleted T cells, or PBMCs.

In the case of this clone: Its antigen target is currently unknown. The record has no base qualities; no much larger clone is one base away.

V and J are truncated by 4 bases and 5 bases respectively, leaving an intervening sequence of 15 bases. The CDR3 runs 14 amino acids, cysteine and phenylalanine included. Solely the CDR3 DNA is kept, with 42 bases framed from the first base. The CDR1 and CDR2 encoded by the germline V gene (reference sequence) are SGHNT and YYREEE. The paper as a whole reports these results and caveats: How much clinical and demographic metadata was included differed by source and by participant, and the metadata was provided uncurated.

Whole blood was collected in K2EDTA tubes by collaborating institutions according to the institutions' own protocols. For TCRbeta analysis, collaborators shipped samples as frozen whole blood, isolated PBMCs, or DNA extracted from either of those sample types. The immunoSEQ Assay, a bias-controlled multiplex PCR, was used to amplify TCRbeta CDR3 regions from genomic DNA. Per the authors' processing: The number of nucleated cells in each sample was estimated from the amplification of reference gene primers within the assay. To quantify the absolute abundance of each unique TCRbeta CDR3 rearrangement, sequence reads were collapsed and filtered. For each sample, productive Simpson clonality was calculated as the square root of Simpson's diversity index across productive rearrangements. TCRdb carries this immuneACCESS record with in-frame sequences only. Its versions omit some clonotypes, under half of them owing to an unresolved V gene in the studies checked, with the rest unexplained. V and J calls and clone size are as listed in that table; D and trimming were resolved from the DNA. The sample profile shows 200,000 to 250,000 clones; 80% to 90% of them were found once. The ten largest clones capture roughly 20% of the sample.

This clonotype was sampled from an elderly woman with active or convalescent COVID-19. The specimen was peripheral blood. Recombination connected TRBV5-4 to TRBJ2-5; a weak D assignment points to TRBD1 (5 bases agree). CDR3 region: CASSETGPGETQYF. Here is the DNA: TGTGCCAGCAGCGAAACAGGTCCAGGGGAGACCCAGTACTTC.